This T cell receptor beta chain was profiled in a study of blood T cell repertoires in COVID-19. Grouping used clinical history reported by participants in a survey and questionnaire. Trimming stripped 1 base from V and 2 bases from J, with 6 bases between. This CDR3 region has 13 residues. Profiled with immunoSEQ multiplex PCR; TCRdb holds only in-frame clones, not every one. The table lists 200,000 to 250,000 clones, around 86% of them singletons. Sequencing was performed on PBMCs or T cells enriched from blood (not recorded which). This clonotype was obtained from a woman in her 40s with acute COVID-19. This sequence joins TRBV12-3 or TRBV12-4 and TRBJ2-7; TRBD2 is a possible D gene (6 bases). As DNA, the CDR3 is TGTGCCAGCAGTTTAGGGGAGGCCTACGAGCAGTACTTC. Amino acid sequence: CASSLGEAYEQYF.